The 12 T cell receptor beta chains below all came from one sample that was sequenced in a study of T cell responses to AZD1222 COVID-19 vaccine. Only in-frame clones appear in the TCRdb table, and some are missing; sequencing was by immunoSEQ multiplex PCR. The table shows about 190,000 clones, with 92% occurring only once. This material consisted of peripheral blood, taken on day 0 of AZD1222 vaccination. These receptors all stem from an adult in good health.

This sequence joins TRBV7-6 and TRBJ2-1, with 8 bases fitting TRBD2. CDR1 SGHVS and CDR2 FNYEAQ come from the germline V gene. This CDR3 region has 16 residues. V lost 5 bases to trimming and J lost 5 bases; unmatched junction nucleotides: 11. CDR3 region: CASSRRNSGENNEQFF. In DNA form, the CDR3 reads TGTGCCAGCAGCCGAAGGAATAGCGGGGAAAACAATGAGCAGTTCTTC.

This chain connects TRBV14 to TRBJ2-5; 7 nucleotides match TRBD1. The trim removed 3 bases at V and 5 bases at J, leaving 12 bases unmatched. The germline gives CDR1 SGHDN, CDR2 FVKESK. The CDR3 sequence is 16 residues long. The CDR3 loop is CASSQPTGASRETQYF. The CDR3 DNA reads TGTGCCAGCAGCCAGCCAACAGGGGCCTCCCGTGAGACCCAGTACTTC.

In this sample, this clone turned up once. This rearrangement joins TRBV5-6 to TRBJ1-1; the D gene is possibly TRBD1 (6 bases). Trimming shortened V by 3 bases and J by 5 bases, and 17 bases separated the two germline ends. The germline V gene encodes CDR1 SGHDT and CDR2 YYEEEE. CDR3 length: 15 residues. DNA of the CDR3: TGTGCCAGCAGCTCCTGGACAGTGGGCCCGACTGAAGCTTTCTTT. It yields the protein CASSSWTVGPTEAFF. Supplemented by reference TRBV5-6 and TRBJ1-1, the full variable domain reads DAGVTQSPTHLIKTRGQQVTLRCSPKSGHDTVSWYQQALGQGPQFIFQYYEEEERQRGNFPDRFSGHQFPNYSSELNVNALLLGDSALYLCASSSWTVGPTEAFFGQGTRLTVV.

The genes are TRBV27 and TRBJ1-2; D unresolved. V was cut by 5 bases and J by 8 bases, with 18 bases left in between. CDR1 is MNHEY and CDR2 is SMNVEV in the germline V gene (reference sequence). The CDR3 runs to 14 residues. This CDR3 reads CASSPLRRAGGYTF. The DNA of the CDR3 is TGTGCCAGCAGTCCCCTCCGGAGGGCGGGAGGCTACACCTTC.

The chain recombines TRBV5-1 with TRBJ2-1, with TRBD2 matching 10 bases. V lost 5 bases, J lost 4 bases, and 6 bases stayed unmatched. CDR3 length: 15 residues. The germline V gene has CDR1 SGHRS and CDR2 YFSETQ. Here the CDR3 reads CASRDGTSEYNEQFF. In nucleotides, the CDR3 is TGCGCCAGCAGGGACGGGACTAGCGAGTACAATGAGCAGTTCTTC.

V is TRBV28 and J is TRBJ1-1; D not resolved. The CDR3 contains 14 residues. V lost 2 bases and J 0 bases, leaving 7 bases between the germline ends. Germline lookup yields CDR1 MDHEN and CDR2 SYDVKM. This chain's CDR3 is CASSLNSLNTEAFF. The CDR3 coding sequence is TGTGCCAGCAGTTTAAACAGCTTGAACACTGAAGCTTTCTTT.

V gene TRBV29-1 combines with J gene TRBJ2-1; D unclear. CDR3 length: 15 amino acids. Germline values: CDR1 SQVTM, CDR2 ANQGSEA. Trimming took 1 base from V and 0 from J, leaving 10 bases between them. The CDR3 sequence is CSVEGTPSSYNEQFF. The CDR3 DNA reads TGCAGCGTTGAAGGGACGCCGAGCTCCTACAATGAGCAGTTCTTC.

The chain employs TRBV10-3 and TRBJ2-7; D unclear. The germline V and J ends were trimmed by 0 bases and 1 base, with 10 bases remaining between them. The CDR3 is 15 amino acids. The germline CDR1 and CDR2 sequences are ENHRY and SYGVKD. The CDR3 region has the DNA TGTGCCATCAGTGAGTCGGCGACAAAGTCCTACGAGCAGTACTTC. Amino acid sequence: CAISESATKSYEQYF.

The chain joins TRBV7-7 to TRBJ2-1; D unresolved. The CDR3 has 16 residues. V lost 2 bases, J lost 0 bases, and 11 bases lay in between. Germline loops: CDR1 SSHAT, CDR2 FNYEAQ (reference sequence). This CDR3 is CASSLTRHSSYNEQFF. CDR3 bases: TGTGCCAGCAGCTTAACCCGACATAGCTCCTACAATGAGCAGTTCTTC.

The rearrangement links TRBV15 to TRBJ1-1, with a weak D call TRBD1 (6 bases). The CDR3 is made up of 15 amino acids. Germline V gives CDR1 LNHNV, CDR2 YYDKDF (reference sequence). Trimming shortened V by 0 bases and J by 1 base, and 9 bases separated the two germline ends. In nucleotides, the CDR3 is TGTGCCACCAGCAGAGATGGACAGAAGAACACTGAAGCTTTCTTT. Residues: CATSRDGQKNTEAFF.

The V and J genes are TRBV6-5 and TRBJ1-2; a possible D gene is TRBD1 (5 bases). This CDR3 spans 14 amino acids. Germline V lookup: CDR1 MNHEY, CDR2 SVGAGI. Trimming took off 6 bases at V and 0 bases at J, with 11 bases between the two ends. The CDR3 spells CASSRDAANYGYTF. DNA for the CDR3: TGTGCCAGCAGCAGGGACGCCGCTAACTATGGCTACACCTTC.

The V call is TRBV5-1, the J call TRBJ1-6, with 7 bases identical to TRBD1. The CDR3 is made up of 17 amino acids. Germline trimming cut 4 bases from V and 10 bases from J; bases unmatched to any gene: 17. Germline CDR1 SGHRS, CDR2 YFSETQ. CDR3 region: CASSPGSGGRGTSPLHF. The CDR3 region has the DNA TGCGCCAGCAGCCCAGGATCAGGGGGTAGAGGGACCTCACCCCTCCACTTT. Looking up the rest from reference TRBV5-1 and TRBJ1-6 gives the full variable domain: KAGVTQTPRYLIKTRGQQVTLSCSPISGHRSVSWYQQTPGQGLQFLFEYFSETQRNKGNFPGRFSGRQFSNSRSEMNVSTLELGDSALYLCASSPGSGGRGTSPLHFGNGTRLTVT.